These 20 T cell receptor beta chains share one sample of origin, sequenced in a study of T cells in Graves' hyperthyroidism and ophthalmopathy. Amplified TCR beta CDR3 regions came from RNA transcripts. HTBI primers drove first-round RT-PCR of the TCR CDR3. Via MiXCR, TCRdb re-called the multiplex PCR reads, giving one row per CDR3 protein. There are hundreds of thousands of distinct CDR3 sequences in the sample; roughly 15% occur only once, and 2.5% to 4% lies in the top ten. Sequencing input: blood. These TCRs come from a woman aged 35 to 49 with Graves' ophthalmopathy.

V gene TRBV6-2 or TRBV6-3 combines with J gene TRBJ2-5; 11 positions match TRBD2. Germline trimming cut 4 bases from V and 0 bases from J; bases unmatched to any gene: 4. The CDR3 loop spans 16 amino acids. Germline V gene lookup returns CDR1 MNHEY and CDR2 SVGEGT. As DNA, the CDR3 is TGTGCCAGCAGTTCCAGACTAGCGGGGTACCAAGAGACCCAGTACTTC. Translating it yields CASSSRLAGYQETQYF.

V is TRBV20-1 and J is TRBJ2-3; D is ambiguous. CDR3 length equals 14 residues. The germline gives CDR1 DFQATT, CDR2 SNEGSKA (reference sequence). Trimming took 6 bases from V and 4 from J, leaving 17 bases between them. CDR3 sequence reads: CSACPISDPDTQYF. CDR3 sequence (DNA): TGCAGTGCCTGCCCCATCTCGGATCCAGATACGCAGTATTTT.

The chain joins TRBV18 to TRBJ2-3; TRBD2 might be the D (6 bases). Trimming took off 2 bases at V and 1 base at J, with 10 bases between the two ends. The germline CDR1 and CDR2 sequences are KGHSH and LQKENI. This CDR3 has 15 residues. CDR3 region: CASSPSVAGTDTQYF. As DNA, the CDR3 is TGTGCCAGCTCACCAAGCGTAGCGGGCACAGATACGCAGTATTTT.

In this sample, this clonotype turned up many times. The CDR3 loop is CASSPSGVAYGNTIYF. Written as DNA, the CDR3 is TGTGCCAGCTCCCCATCAGGGGTCGCATATGGAAACACCATATATTTT. The J gene is TRBJ1-3, the V gene TRBV6-1, with D possibly matching TRBD1 (6 bases). Germline assignment: CDR1 MNHNS and CDR2 SASEGT. V shed 8 bases and J shed 3 bases, with 20 bases lying between them. This CDR3 spans 16 amino acids.

In this sample, this clonotype turned up a few times. The chain uses TRBV11-1 and TRBJ2-1, with TRBD2 matching over 13 bases. In germline, CDR1 is SGHAT, CDR2 FQDESV (reference sequence). After removal of 0 bases from V and 14 bases from J, the junction contained 1 base not matched to a gene. CDR3 length: 13 residues. The CDR3 loop reads CASSLATSGRKFF. The CDR3 DNA sequence: TGTGCCAGCAGCTTAGCGACTAGCGGGAGGAAGTTCTTC.

This chain uses TRBV5-4 with TRBJ2-7; D is possibly TRBD1 or TRBD2 (6 bases each). CDR3 length: 13 residues. The germline gives CDR1 SGHNT, CDR2 YYREEE (reference sequence). With 3 bases removed from V and 5 bases from J, the gap between germline ends came to 12 bases. CDR3 in DNA: TGTGCCAGCAGCTCCAGGGGACTTAACGAGCAGTACTTC. Amino acids: CASSSRGLNEQYF.

This clonotype was recorded at least ten times. This chain links TRBV28 with TRBJ1-3; weak D call: TRBD1 (6 bases). V lost 7 bases to trimming and J lost 6 bases, with 16 bases between them. The CDR3 extends over 14 amino acids. Germline V gene sequence: CDR1 MDHEN, CDR2 SYDVKM. The CDR3 loop reads CASTGQGSTNTIYF. The CDR3 region has the DNA TGTGCCAGCACCGGGCAGGGGAGTACAAACACCATATATTTT. The full variable domain, with the rest looked up from reference TRBV28 and TRBJ1-3, is DVKVTQSSRYLVKRTGEKVFLECVQDMDHENMFWYRQDPGLGLRLIYFSYDVKMKEKGDIPEGYSVSREKKERFSLILESASTNQTSMYLCASTGQGSTNTIYFGEGSWLTVV.

Ten or more counts support this clonotype. The V call is TRBV5-1, the J call TRBJ2-3, with a weak D call TRBD1 (5 bases). With 5 bases removed from V and 0 bases from J, the gap between germline ends came to 10 bases. CDR1 SGHRS and CDR2 YFSETQ come from the germline V gene. This CDR3 contains 14 residues. The CDR3 DNA sequence: TGCGCCAGCAGACTGGCAGGGAGCACAGATACGCAGTATTTT. As protein: CASRLAGSTDTQYF.

The chain links TRBV7-9 to TRBJ2-1; 9 bases agree with TRBD2. The germline CDR1 and CDR2 sequences are SEHNR and FQNEAQ (reference sequence). Trimming cost V 1 base and J 2 bases; bases outside gene matches: 12. CDR3 length equals 19 residues. CDR3 protein: CASSLGLAGRRGAYNEQFF. CDR3 DNA sequence: TGTGCCAGCAGCTTAGGGCTAGCGGGAAGGAGAGGCGCCTACAATGAGCAGTTCTTC.

The table lists this clonotype with a few counts. V is TRBV20-1 and J is TRBJ2-7, with D perhaps being TRBD1 or TRBD2 (6 bases each). Trimming shortened V by 6 bases and J by 1 base, and 16 bases separated the two germline ends. This CDR3 contains 14 residues. Per the germline V gene, CDR1 is DFQATT and CDR2 is SNEGSKA (reference sequence). This chain's CDR3 is CSAPPGGNSYEQYF. The CDR3 DNA reads TGCAGTGCCCCCCCCGGGGGCAATTCCTACGAGCAGTACTTC.

In its sample, this clonotype was seen a few times. The chain combines TRBV27 with TRBJ2-5; D possibly corresponds to TRBD1 (6 bases). This CDR3 comprises 15 residues. V was trimmed by 5 bases and J by 1 base, leaving 14 bases between them. Germline loops: CDR1 MNHEY, CDR2 SMNVEV (reference sequence). The DNA for the CDR3 is TGTGCCAGCAGTAACCACAAGACAGGCCAAGAGACCCAGTACTTC. It yields the protein CASSNHKTGQETQYF.

V and J are TRBV6-2 or TRBV6-3 and TRBJ1-1, with D uncertain. This CDR3 is 14 amino acids long. Per the germline V gene, CDR1 is MNHEY and CDR2 is SVGEGT. Trimming stripped 6 bases from V and 5 bases from J, with 16 bases between. CDR3 nucleotide sequence: TGTGCCAGCAGATCGCGTGGAGGATGGACTGAAGCTTTCTTT. Residues: CASRSRGGWTEAFF.

This clonotype was counted ten times or more. This rearrangement joins TRBV20-1 to TRBJ2-5, with D hard to call. V was clipped by 3 bases and J by 3 bases, with 11 bases between them. The V gene's germline CDR1 is DFQATT and CDR2 SNEGSKA (reference sequence). The CDR3 contains 13 residues. The CDR3, as DNA: TGCAGTGCTAGGGCTCTGTATGAAGAGACCCAGTACTTC. It encodes CSARALYEETQYF.

The rearrangement links TRBV4-1 to TRBJ2-1; no reliable D call. Germline V CDR1 and CDR2: MGHRA, YSYEKL. The CDR3 runs to 17 residues. The V end was cut by 3 bases, the J end by 4 bases, with 19 bases between. The CDR3 reads CASSHRTPGLAYNEQFF. The CDR3 nucleotides read TGCGCCAGCAGCCACCGCACCCCGGGTTTGGCGTACAATGAGCAGTTCTTC.

This clonotype has only a few counts. This may be a read error, as it is one base from a much larger clone. This chain connects TRBV3-1 to TRBJ1-1; D gene unclear. The CDR3 contains 12 residues. Germline V gives CDR1 LGHDT, CDR2 YNNKEL (reference sequence). Here the CDR3 reads CASNQDGTEAFF. The DNA for the CDR3 is TGTGCCAGCAACCAAGATGGCACTGAAGCTTTCTTT.

The chain uses TRBV7-2 and TRBJ1-6; 7 nucleotides match TRBD1. Trimming cost V 5 bases and J 6 bases; bases outside gene matches: 7. CDR3 length: 15 amino acids. The germline V gene has CDR1 SGHTA and CDR2 FQGNSA. The CDR3 DNA is TGTGCCAGCAGCCCCCGGGACAGCTTTAATTCACCCCTCCACTTT. Encoded protein: CASSPRDSFNSPLHF.

The chain uses TRBV24-1 and TRBJ2-5, with a possible D match to TRBD1 (6 bases). The CDR3 covers 14 residues. Trimming pared 9 bases from V and 5 bases from J, leaving 18 bases between. Germline CDR1 is KGHDR and CDR2 is SFDVKD. This chain's CDR3 is CATSEDSDRETQYF. CDR3 nucleotides: TGTGCCACCTCCGAGGACAGCGATCGGGAGACCCAGTACTTC.

This clonotype occurred many times. CDR3: CASRVDRVAFF. In nucleotides, the CDR3 is TGTGCCAGCAGAGTAGACAGGGTAGCTTTCTTT. The rearrangement links TRBV6-1 to TRBJ1-1, with 7 positions matching TRBD1. V dropped 6 bases and J dropped 10; count of bases not matched to a gene: 5. The length of the CDR3 is 11 residues. Germline CDR1 MNHNS, CDR2 SASEGT.

J is TRBJ2-7 and V is TRBV6-1; D tentatively fits TRBD1 or TRBD2 (5 bases each). From germline, CDR1 is MNHNS and CDR2 SASEGT. The germline V and J ends were trimmed by 6 bases and 5 bases, with 20 bases remaining between them. This CDR3 contains 15 residues. CDR3 loop: CASSPQTGAKDEQYF. CDR3 nucleotide sequence: TGTGCCAGCAGCCCACAGACCGGGGCTAAGGACGAGCAGTACTTC.

The sample holds a few counts of this clonotype. This chain connects TRBV13 to TRBJ2-7, with D hard to call. V was trimmed by 1 base and J by 3 bases, leaving 22 bases between them. This CDR3 spans 18 amino acids. CDR1 is PRHDT and CDR2 is FYEKMQ in the germline V gene (reference sequence). CDR3 in DNA: TGTGCCAGCAGCTTAGAGGTAGGTGGTGTGGCGCCTGTCTACGAGCAGTACTTC. Amino acid sequence: CASSLEVGGVAPVYEQYF.